The 4 T cell receptor beta chains below were found in one sample sequenced in a study of blood T cell repertoires in COVID-19. This table comes from immunoSEQ multiplex PCR, and its TCRdb copy is limited to in-frame clones, with some not included. Found here are 72,000 or so clones, approximately 86% of them singletons; the top ten hold over 10%. Source material: peripheral blood. The receptors stem from a woman aged 55-70 years with acute or convalescent COVID-19.

The rearrangement links TRBV9 to TRBJ2-1; TRBD2 matches 16 bases. The germline V gene has CDR1 SGDLS and CDR2 YYNGEE. This CDR3 has 17 amino acids. J gave up 13 bases and V 0 bases, and 10 bases lay outside the gene matches. The CDR3 bases are TGTGCCAGCAGCGTAGGGCCCGGGACTAGCGGGGGGGCCTCTCAGTTCTTC. Its translation is CASSVGPGTSGGASQFF. Full variable domain (missing parts from reference TRBV9 and TRBJ2-1): DSGVTQTPKHLITATGQRVTLRCSPRSGDLSVYWYQQSLDQGLQFLIQYYNGEERAKGNILERFSAQQFPDLHSELNLSSLELGDSALYFCASSVGPGTSGGASQFFGPGTRLTVL.

The rearrangement uses TRBV7-3 and TRBJ2-5, with a weak D call TRBD2 (5 bases). The CDR3 sequence is 14 residues long. With 3 bases removed from V and 5 bases from J, the gap between germline ends came to 13 bases. From germline, CDR1 is SGHTA and CDR2 FQGTGA. Written as DNA, the CDR3 is TGTGCCAGCAGCTTTTCGGGGTATGGGGAGACCCAGTACTTC. The encoded protein is CASSFSGYGETQYF.

This rearrangement joins TRBV12-3 or TRBV12-4 to TRBJ1-5; the D is unclear. V shed 2 bases and J shed 4 bases, with 6 bases lying between them. CDR3 length: 13 amino acids. The CDR3 nucleotides read TGTGCCAGCAGTTTAAACGCGAATCAGCCCCAGCATTTT. Encoded protein: CASSLNANQPQHF.

Only a few counts were recorded for this clone. The J gene is TRBJ1-1, the V gene TRBV15; 7 positions agree with TRBD1. The CDR3 covers 13 residues. Germline V gene lookup returns CDR1 LNHNV and CDR2 YYDKDF (reference sequence). With V trimmed by 8 bases and J by 10 bases, 13 bases remained unmatched. Here the CDR3 reads CATSNDRVGVAFF. The CDR3 DNA reads as TGTGCCACCTCCAACGACAGGGTAGGGGTAGCTTTCTTT.